This T cell receptor beta chain was documented in a study of cytomegalovirus exposure and HLA in healthy donors. The wider study: Out of roughly 170 million T cells, an earlier analysis found about 120 million unique TCR beta sequences in total.

A multiplex PCR was run with 60 Vbeta primers and 13 Jbeta primers. Produced via immunoSEQ multiplex PCR; TCRdb's table is partial and in-frame only. The table lists approximately 150,000 clones, over 80% of them singletons. Of note for this clone: Its target is unknown.

V lost 4 bases to trimming and J lost 0 bases, with 11 bases between them. CDR3 length: 16 amino acids. The germline CDR1 and CDR2 sequences are SGDLS and YYNGEE. General study findings and limits: The study labeled 170 or so TCR beta chains cytomegalovirus-associated.

The specimen sequenced was PBMCs. This chain connects TRBV9 to TRBJ2-6, with D perhaps TRBD1 (6 bases). The TCR comes from a man in his fifties or sixties in good health and CMV-seropositive. The CDR3 region has the DNA TGTGCCAGCAGCACCAACAGGGACTCTGGGGCCAACGTCCTGACTTTC. Protein sequence: CASSTNRDSGANVLTF.